This TCR beta chain was identified in a study of PD-1 blockade in classical Hodgkin lymphoma. Study-level points and caveats: Those starting nivolumab under 1 year post-ASCT were excluded. Complete responders had baseline diversity similar to newly diagnosed patients. By C4D1, diversity of CD4+ TCRs had risen significantly, whereas that of CD8+ TCRs had not.

The table came from immunoSEQ multiplex PCR; TCRdb's copy has only in-frame clones and leaves some out. The table shows over 35,000 clones, with around 87% occurring only once. The CDR3 length is 22 residues. The J segment lost 6 bases and the V segment lost 4 bases, leaving 24 bases of the junction unmatched. CDR1 and CDR2 from the germline V gene are ENHRY and SYGVKD. Each and every patient relapsed after autologous stem cell transplantation, and patients got differing brentuximab vedotin exposure. Reported best responses ranged across complete response, partial response or progressive disease. Notes on this clone: The antigen is unknown.

The material sequenced was peripheral blood mononuclear cells (PBMCs), taken at baseline. The sequence came from a human donor with classical Hodgkin lymphoma. The rearrangement uses TRBV10-3 and TRBJ2-3; 14 bases match TRBD2. The CDR3 sequence is CAISGWGRGLAGAPTVMDTQYF. The CDR3 DNA is TGTGCCATCAGTGGCTGGGGGAGGGGACTAGCGGGGGCCCCCACCGTGATGGATACGCAGTATTTT.